This T cell receptor beta chain was found in a study of beta chain features in type 1 diabetes (dated by TCRdb to about 2018). General notes on the study: No differences in mean age, gender distribution, total cell number or subset yield were found between patients and healthy donors. A total of roughly 100 million sorted cells were examined across all samples, and RNA yield correlated strongly with the number of cells per subset. In the study, TCRB repertoires of sorted circulating CD4+ T cell subsets from recently diagnosed type 1 diabetes patients were compared with those of matched healthy donors. Naive and central memory subsets were obtained from all 30 or so donors, but regulatory and stem cell-like memory subsets were isolated from only 8 patients and 8 healthy donors.

Each donor gave one peripheral blood draw, averaging approximately 120 mL, which was collected into heparinised tubes. A BD FACSAria II was used to sort naive, central memory, regulatory and stem cell-like memory CD4+ T cells with a panel that included CD45RO, CCR7, CD25, CD127, CD95 and CD27. Purity was above 95% for every sorted population. PBMCs were separated immediately by Lymphoprep density gradient centrifugation and were stained directly, without being cultured. So that batch effects would be minimized, each experiment stained and sorted samples in pairs, pairing one healthy donor with one patient. The High Capacity cDNA Reverse Transcription Kit was used to reverse transcribe all of the isolated RNA, meaning that expressed TCRB transcripts were what got sequenced. Deep immunoSEQ sequencing was performed on naive, central memory and regulatory T cell samples, with an average of roughly 3.3 million total reads per sample. Sorted cells were lysed in RLT buffer and RNA was extracted with DNase-treated RNeasy Micro or Mini kits, depending on cell number. Each cell subset was processed on its own to prevent cross-contamination, while patient and healthy donor samples were processed together. TCRB sequences were amplified from cDNA with the immunoSEQ multiplex PCR, producing 87-bp fragments spanning the CDR3 region. Amplicons were sequenced on the Illumina HiSeq platform. The paper's processing steps were these. PCR bias was corrected computationally using synthetic template baselines, and reads within Hamming distance 2 were collapsed, with unmergeable singletons discarded. Reads were aligned against IMGT to assign V, D and J genes, CDR3 length and insertions or deletions at six rearrangement sites. Within each subset, clonotype counts were normalized to the number of sorted cells before true diversity and Gini coefficients were calculated with the tcR R package. Repertoire sharing was quantified using the overlap coefficient calculated on TCRB nucleotide sequences. Out-of-frame TCRB sequences from naive cells were analyzed as a proxy for the pre-selection repertoire. The table comes from immuneACCESS by way of TCRdb, which keeps in-frame sequences with V and J called. Part of the clones is missing from these tables; in studies checked, under half for an unresolved V gene and the rest for unknown reasons. V and J calls and clone size are as listed in that table; D and trimming were resolved from the DNA. The sample data list 300,000 to 400,000 clones, and 13% of these were observed just once. Together, the top ten hold roughly 0.015% of the sample.

In the case of this clone: The antigen it binds to is not known. Base qualities are not provided; no much larger clone lies one nucleotide away.

Study-wide findings and limitations: Type 1 diabetes patients showed a moderate but significant shortening of TCRB CDR3 length in all four CD4+ subsets. The naive, central memory and regulatory TCRB repertoires appeared to resemble one another more closely among patients than among healthy donors. At VDJ recombination sites, patients with type 1 diabetes made fewer insertions and deleted more nucleotides, a pattern implying thymic rearrangement abnormalities. Sequencing cDNA rather than genomic DNA could over-represent highly expressing activated cells, although activation and CD3 levels did not differ between groups. HLA sub-analyses involved small numbers of individuals, so any influence of HLA type on TCRB rearrangement remained unresolved. Shorter templates might have been favored by PCR, but patient and control samples were amplified and corrected together, so both groups would have been affected equally by any skew.

Sequencing input: naive CD4+ T cells from blood. The cell subset or site label, read with the paper, signifies: true naive CD4+ T cells. This TCR derives from a woman under 30 with type 1 diabetes.

The DNA is as follows: TGTGCCAGCTCACCACTGAACGGGTACGAGCAGTACGTC. The resulting protein is CASSPLNGYEQYV. Recombination joined TRBV18 with TRBJ2-7, with the D gene too uncertain to name. CDR1 and CDR2 were assigned from the germline V gene as KGHSH and LQKENI. Measured from the cysteine to the valine, the CDR3 is 13 residues long. Of the read, only the CDR3 DNA is kept; its 39 bases are in frame from base 1. At the junction V is shortened by 1 base and J by 4 bases, with 8 bases in between.